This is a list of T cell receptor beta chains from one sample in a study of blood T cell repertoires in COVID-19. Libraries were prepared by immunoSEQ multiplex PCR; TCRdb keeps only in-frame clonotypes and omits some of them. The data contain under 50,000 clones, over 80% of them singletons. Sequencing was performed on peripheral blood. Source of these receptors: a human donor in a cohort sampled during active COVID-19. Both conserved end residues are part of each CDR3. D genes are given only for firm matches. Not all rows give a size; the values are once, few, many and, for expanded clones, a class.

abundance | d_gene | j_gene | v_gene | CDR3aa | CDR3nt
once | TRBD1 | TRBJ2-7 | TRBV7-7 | CASSLGTGLDEQYF | TGTGCCAGCAGCCTGGGGACAGGGCTGGACGAGCAGTACTTC
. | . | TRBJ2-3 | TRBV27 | CASSFTRSTDTQYF | TGTGCCAGCAGTTTCACTCGGAGCACAGATACGCAGTATTTT
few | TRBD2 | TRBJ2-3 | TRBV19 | CASSYPTSGGAKNTQYF | TGTGCCAGTAGTTATCCGACTAGCGGGGGGGCAAAAAATACGCAGTATTTT
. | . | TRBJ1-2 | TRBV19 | CASRTRGDPASYGYTF | TGTGCCAGTAGAACCCGGGGGGACCCAGCCTCCTATGGCTACACCTTC
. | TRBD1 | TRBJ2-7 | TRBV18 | CASSQGALSSYEQYF | TGTGCCAGCTCACAGGGGGCCCTGAGCTCCTACGAGCAGTACTTC
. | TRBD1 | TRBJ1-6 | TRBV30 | CAWSVQGAGSPLHF | TGTGCCTGGAGCGTACAGGGGGCAGGGTCACCCCTCCACTTT
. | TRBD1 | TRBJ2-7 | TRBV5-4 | CASSPTGGTGKGHEQYF | TGTGCCAGCAGCCCTACAGGAGGGACAGGGAAAGGCCACGAGCAGTACTTC
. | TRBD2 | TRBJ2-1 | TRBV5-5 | CASSTTSGYGMVEQFF | TGTGCCAGCAGTACGACTAGCGGGTACGGAATGGTTGAGCAGTTCTTC
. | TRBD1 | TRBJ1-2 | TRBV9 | CASSVGTGEYGYTF | TGTGCCAGCAGCGTAGGGACAGGGGAGTATGGCTACACCTTC
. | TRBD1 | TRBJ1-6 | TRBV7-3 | CASSLQGSVNSPLHF | TGTGCCAGCAGCCTACAGGGGTCCGTTAATTCACCCCTCCACTTT
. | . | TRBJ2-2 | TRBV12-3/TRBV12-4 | CASSRDTGELFF | TGTGCCAGCAGTCGGGACACAGGGGAGCTGTTTTTT
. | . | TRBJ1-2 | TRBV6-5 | CATQRGGLRGYTF | TGTGCCACTCAACGCGGGGGGTTGAGGGGCTACACCTTC
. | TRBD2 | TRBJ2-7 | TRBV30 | CARGLAGGSGEQYF | TGTGCCCGTGGACTAGCGGGAGGCTCGGGGGAGCAGTACTTC
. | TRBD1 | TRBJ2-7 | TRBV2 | CASSEALYRGREAYEQYF | TGTGCCAGCAGTGAAGCGCTTTACAGGGGCCGAGAGGCCTACGAGCAGTACTTC
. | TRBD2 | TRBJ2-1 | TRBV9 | CASSVGAGGAGEQFF | TGTGCCAGCAGCGTAGGAGCGGGGGGCGCAGGGGAGCAGTTCTTC
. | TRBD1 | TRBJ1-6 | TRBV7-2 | CASSLYRGLDSPLHF | TGTGCCAGCAGCCTATACAGGGGGCTTGATTCACCCCTCCACTTT
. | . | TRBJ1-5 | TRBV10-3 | CAISRLGDQPQHF | TGTGCCATCAGTCGGCTCGGGGATCAGCCCCAGCATTTT
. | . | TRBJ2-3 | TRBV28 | CASSLEAVTDTQYF | TGTGCCAGCAGTTTAGAAGCGGTCACAGATACGCAGTATTTT
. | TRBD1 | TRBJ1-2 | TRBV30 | CAWVQGAYGYTF | TGTGCCTGGGTTCAGGGGGCCTATGGCTACACCTTC
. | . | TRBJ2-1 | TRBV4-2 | CASTLNLAPERDEQFF | TGTGCCAGCACACTCAATCTAGCTCCAGAGAGGGATGAGCAGTTCTTC
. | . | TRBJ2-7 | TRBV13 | CASSPSQGSRRFEQYF | TGTGCCAGCAGCCCATCCCAGGGGAGTCGGCGGTTCGAGCAGTACTTC
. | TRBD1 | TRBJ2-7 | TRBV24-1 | CATSADRGGYEQYF | TGTGCCACCAGCGCGGACAGGGGCGGATACGAGCAGTACTTC
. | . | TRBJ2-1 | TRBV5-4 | CASSLESSSNEQFF | TGTGCCAGCAGCTTGGAGTCTAGCAGCAATGAGCAGTTCTTC
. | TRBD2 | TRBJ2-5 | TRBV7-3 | CASSLLGTSKETQYF | TGTGCCAGCAGCTTACTGGGGACTAGCAAAGAGACCCAGTACTTC
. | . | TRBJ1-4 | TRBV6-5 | CASSSELAGSEKLFF | TGTGCCAGCAGTTCCGAGCTGGCGGGGAGCGAAAAACTGTTTTTT
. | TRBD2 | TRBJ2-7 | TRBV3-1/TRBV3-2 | CASSQEGREGLYEQYF | TGTGCCAGCAGCCAAGAAGGACGGGAGGGCCTCTACGAGCAGTACTTC
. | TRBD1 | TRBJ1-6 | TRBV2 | CASCLDREGNSPLHF | TGTGCCAGCTGCCTGGACAGGGAGGGCAATTCACCCCTCCACTTT
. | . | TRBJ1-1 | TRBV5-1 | CASSLDGGWNTEAFF | TGCGCCAGCAGCTTGGATGGGGGGTGGAACACTGAAGCTTTCTTT
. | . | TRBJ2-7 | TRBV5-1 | CASSLGVGGRLSYEQYF | TGCGCCAGCAGCTTGGGGGTGGGCGGGCGACTTAGCTACGAGCAGTACTTC
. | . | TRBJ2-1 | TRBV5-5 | CASSLAISRFFRGSYNEQFF | TGTGCCAGCAGCTTGGCTATTAGTCGGTTCTTTCGGGGTTCCTACAATGAGCAGTTCTTC
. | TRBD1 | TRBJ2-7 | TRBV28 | CASSPTGLAYEQYF | TGTGCCAGCAGTCCGACAGGGTTGGCCTACGAGCAGTACTTC
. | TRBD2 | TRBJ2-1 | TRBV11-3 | CASSLDSSGINEQFF | TGTGCCAGCAGCTTAGATTCTAGCGGGATCAATGAGCAGTTCTTC
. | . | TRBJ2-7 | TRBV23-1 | CASSQRGTPGDYEQYF | TGCGCCAGCAGTCAGCGCGGGACTCCCGGAGACTACGAGCAGTACTTC
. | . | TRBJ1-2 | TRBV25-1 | CASSESGKVWYF | TGTGCCAGCAGTGAATCGGGAAAGGTTTGGTATTTC
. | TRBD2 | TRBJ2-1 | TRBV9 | CASSEGGLAGLFF | TGTGCCAGCAGCGAAGGCGGACTAGCGGGTCTGTTCTTC
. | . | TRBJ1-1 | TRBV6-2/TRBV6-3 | CASSHGYEAFF | TGTGCCAGCAGTCACGGGTATGAAGCTTTCTTT
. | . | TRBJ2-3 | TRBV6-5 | CASSYDYTITNTQYF | TGTGCCAGCAGTTACGACTATACTATAACCAATACGCAGTATTTT
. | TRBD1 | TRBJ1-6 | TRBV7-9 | CASSYGQGGSPLHF | TGTGCCAGCAGCTACGGACAGGGTGGTTCACCCCTCCACTTT
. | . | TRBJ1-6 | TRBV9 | CASSVGTGYRQLSALHF | TGTGCCAGCAGCGTGGGTACAGGGTACCGTCAGCTTTCGGCCCTCCACTTT
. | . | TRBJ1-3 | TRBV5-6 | CASSRYSNGNTIYF | TGTGCCAGCAGCCGCTACTCGAACGGAAACACCATATATTTT
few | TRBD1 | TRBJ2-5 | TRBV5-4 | CASSNSRTGFRETQYF | TGTGCCAGCAGCAACTCCCGGACAGGCTTCCGTGAGACCCAGTACTTC
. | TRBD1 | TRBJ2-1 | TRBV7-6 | CASSRQGRRGYNEQFF | TGTGCCAGCAGCCGACAGGGCCGACGGGGCTACAATGAGCAGTTCTTC
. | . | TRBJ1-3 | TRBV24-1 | CATSDYGGDTIYF | TGTGCCACCAGTGATTATGGAGGGGACACCATATATTTT
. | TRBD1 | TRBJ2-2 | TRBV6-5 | CASSPRRTGDGELFF | TGTGCCAGCAGTCCCCGGCGGACAGGGGACGGGGAGCTGTTTTTT
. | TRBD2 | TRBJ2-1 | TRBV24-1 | CATSDIAGGPPNEQFF | TGTGCCACCAGTGATATAGCGGGAGGGCCCCCGAATGAGCAGTTCTTC
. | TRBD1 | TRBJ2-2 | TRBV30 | CALGQGTWELFF | TGTGCCTTAGGACAGGGGACCTGGGAGCTGTTTTTT
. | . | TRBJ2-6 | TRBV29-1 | CSVEVQGWGANVLTF | TGCAGCGTTGAAGTTCAGGGCTGGGGGGCCAACGTCCTGACTTTC
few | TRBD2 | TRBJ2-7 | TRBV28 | CASSLNAGAGGGEQYF | TGTGCCAGCAGTTTGAACGCTGGAGCGGGAGGGGGGGAGCAGTACTTC
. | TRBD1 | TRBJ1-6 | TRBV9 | CASSRRDRDNSPLHF | TGTGCCAGCAGCCGCCGGGACAGGGATAATTCACCCCTCCACTTT
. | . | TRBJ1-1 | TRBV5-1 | CASSRLSGTEAFF | TGCGCCAGCAGCAGGTTATCAGGGACTGAAGCTTTCTTT